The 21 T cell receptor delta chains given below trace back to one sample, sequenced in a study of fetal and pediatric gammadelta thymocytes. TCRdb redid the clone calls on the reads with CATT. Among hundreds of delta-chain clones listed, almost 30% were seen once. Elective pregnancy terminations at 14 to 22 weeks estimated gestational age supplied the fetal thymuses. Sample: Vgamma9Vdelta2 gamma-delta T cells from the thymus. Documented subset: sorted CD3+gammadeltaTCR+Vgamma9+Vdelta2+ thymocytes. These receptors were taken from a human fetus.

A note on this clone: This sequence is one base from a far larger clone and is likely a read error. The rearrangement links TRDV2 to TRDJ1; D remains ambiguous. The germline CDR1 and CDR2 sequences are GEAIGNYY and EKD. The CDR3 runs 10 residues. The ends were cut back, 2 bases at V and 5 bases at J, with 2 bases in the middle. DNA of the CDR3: TGTGCCTGTGACAAAGATAAACTCATCTTT. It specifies CACDKDKLIF.

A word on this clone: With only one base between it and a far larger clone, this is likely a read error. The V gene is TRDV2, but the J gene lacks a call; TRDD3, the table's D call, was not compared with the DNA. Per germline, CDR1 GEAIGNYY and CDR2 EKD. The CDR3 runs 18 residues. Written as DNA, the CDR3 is TGTGCCTGTGACACTGGGGGAGATAGCTCCTGGGACACCCGACAGATATTTTTC. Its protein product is CACDTGGDSSWDTRQIFF.

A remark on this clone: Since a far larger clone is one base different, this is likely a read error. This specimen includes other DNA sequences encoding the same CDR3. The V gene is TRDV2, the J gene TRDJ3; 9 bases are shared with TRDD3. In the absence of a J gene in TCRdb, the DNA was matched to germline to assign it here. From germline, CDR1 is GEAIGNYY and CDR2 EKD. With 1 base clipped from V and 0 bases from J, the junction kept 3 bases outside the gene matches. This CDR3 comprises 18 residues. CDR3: CACDTGGYSSWDTRQMFF. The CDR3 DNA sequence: TGTGCCTGTGACACTGGGGGATATAGCTCCTGGGACACCCGACAGATGTTTTTC.

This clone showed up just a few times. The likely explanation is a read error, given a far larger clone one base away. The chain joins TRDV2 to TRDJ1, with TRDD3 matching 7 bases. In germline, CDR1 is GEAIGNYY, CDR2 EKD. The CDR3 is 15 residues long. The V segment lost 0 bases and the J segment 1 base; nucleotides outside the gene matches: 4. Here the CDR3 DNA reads TGTGCCTGTGACACCGGGGGGATGGGCACCGATAAACTCATCTTT. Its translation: CACDTGGMGTDKLIF.

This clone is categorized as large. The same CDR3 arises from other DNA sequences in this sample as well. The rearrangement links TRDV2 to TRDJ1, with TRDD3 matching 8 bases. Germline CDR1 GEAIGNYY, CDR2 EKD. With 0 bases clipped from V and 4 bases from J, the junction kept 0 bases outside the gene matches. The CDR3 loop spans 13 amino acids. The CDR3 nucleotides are TGTGCCTGTGACACCGGGGGATACGATAAACTCATCTTT. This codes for CACDTGGYDKLIF.

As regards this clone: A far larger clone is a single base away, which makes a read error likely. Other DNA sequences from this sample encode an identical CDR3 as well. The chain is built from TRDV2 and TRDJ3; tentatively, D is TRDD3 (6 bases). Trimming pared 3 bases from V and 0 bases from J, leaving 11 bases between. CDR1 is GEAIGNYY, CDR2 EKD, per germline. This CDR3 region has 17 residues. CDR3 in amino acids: CACDLGTGSWDTRQMFF. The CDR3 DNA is TGTGCCTGTGACCTGGGGACTGGCTCCTGGGACACCCGACAGATGTTTTTC.

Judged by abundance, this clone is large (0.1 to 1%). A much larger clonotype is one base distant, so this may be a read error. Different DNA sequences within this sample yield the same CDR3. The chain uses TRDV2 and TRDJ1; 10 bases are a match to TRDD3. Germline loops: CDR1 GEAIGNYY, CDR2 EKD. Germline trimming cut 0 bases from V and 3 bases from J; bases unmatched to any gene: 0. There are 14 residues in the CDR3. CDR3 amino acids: CACDTGGYADKLIF. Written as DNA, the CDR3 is TGTGCCTGTGACACCGGGGGATACGCCGATAAACTCATCTTT.

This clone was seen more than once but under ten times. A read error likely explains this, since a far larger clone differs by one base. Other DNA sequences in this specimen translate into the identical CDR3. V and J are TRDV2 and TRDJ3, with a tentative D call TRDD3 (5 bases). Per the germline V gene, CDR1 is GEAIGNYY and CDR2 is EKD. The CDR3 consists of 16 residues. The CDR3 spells CACDTGSSWDTRQMFF. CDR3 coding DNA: TGTGCCTGTGACACCGGGAGCTCCTGGGACACCCGGCAGATGTTTTTC.

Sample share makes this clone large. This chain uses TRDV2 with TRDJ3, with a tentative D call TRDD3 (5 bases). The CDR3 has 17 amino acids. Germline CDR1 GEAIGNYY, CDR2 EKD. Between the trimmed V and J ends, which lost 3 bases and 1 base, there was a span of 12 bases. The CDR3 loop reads CACDPIPPSWDTRQMFF. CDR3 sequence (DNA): TGTGCCTGTGACCCGATACCCCCATCCTGGGACACCCGACAGATGTTTTTC.

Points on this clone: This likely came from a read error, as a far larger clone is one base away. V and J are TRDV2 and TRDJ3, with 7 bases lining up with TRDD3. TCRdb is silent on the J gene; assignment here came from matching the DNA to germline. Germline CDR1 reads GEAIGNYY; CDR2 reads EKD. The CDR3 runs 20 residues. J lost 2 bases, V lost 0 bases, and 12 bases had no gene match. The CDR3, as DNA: TGTGCCTGTGACACCGCAGCTGGGGGCCCAAGCGCCTGGGACACCCGACAGATGTTTTTC. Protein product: CACDTAAGGPSAWDTRQMFF.

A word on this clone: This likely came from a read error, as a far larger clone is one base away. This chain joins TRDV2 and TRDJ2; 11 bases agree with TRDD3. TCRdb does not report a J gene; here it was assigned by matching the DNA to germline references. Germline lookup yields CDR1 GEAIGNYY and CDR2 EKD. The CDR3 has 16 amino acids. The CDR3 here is CAYDILGDTLTAQLFF. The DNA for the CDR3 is TGTGCCTATGACATACTGGGGGATACTTTGACAGCACAACTCTTCTTT.

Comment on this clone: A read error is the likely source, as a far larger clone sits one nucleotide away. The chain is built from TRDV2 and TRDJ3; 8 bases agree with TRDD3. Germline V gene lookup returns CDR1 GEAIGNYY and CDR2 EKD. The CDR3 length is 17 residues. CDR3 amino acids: CSCDTAGGSWDTRQMFF. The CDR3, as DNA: TGTTCCTGTGACACCGCTGGGGGATCCTGGGACACCCGACAGATGTTTTTC.

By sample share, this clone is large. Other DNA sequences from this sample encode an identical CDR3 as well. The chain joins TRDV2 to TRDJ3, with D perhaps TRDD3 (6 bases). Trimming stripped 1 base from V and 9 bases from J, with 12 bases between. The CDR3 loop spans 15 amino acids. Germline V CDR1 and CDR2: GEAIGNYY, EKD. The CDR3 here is CACDTPGDVTRQMFF. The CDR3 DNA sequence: TGTGCCTGTGACACACCTGGGGATGTCACCCGACAGATGTTTTTC.

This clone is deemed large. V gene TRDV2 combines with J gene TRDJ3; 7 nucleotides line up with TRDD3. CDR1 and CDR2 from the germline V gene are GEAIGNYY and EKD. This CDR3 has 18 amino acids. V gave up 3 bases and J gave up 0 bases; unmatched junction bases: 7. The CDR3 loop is CACDVTGVLSWDTRQMFF. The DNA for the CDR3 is TGTGCCTGTGACGTGACTGGGGTTCTCTCCTGGGACACCCGACAGATGTTTTTC.

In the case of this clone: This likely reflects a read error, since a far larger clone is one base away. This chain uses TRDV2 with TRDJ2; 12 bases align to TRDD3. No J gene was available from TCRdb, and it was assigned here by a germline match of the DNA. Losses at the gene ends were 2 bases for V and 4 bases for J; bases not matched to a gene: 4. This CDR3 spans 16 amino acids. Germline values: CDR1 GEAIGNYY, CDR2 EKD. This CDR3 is CACDILGDTWTAQLFF. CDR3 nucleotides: TGTGCCTGTGACATACTGGGGGATACTTGGACAGCACAACTCTTCTTT.

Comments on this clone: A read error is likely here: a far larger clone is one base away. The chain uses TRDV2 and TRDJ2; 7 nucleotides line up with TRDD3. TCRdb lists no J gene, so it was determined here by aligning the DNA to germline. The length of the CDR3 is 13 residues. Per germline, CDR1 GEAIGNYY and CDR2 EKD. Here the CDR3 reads CACDTWGTTQLFF. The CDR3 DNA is TGTGCCTGTGACACCTGGGGGACAACACAACTCTTCTTT.

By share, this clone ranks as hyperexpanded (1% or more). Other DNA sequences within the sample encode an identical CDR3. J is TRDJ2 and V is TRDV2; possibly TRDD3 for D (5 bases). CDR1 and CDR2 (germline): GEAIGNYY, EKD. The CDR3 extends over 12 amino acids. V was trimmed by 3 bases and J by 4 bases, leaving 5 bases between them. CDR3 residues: CACDWGTAQLFF. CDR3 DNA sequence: TGTGCCTGTGACTGGGGGACAGCACAACTCTTCTTT.

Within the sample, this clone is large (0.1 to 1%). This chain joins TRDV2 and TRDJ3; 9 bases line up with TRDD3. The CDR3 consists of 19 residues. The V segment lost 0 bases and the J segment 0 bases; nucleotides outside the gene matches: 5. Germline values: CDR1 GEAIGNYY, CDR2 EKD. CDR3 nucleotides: TGTGCCTGTGACACCGTACTGGGGATACGCTCCTGGGACACCCGACAGATGTTTTTC. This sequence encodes CACDTVLGIRSWDTRQMFF.

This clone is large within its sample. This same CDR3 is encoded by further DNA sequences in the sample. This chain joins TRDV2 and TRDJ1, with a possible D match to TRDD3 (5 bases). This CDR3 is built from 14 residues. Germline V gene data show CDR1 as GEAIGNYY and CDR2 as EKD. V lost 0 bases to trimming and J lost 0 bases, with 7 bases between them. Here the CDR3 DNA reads TGTGCCTGTGACACCGGGGGGTACACCGATAAACTCATCTTT. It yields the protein CACDTGGYTDKLIF.

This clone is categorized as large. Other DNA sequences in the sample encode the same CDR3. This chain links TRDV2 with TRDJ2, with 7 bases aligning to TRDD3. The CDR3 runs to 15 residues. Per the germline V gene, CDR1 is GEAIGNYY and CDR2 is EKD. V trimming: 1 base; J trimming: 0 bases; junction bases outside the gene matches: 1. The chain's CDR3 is CACDTGDALTAQLFF. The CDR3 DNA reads TGTGCCTGTGACACGGGGGATGCTTTGACAGCACAACTCTTCTTT.

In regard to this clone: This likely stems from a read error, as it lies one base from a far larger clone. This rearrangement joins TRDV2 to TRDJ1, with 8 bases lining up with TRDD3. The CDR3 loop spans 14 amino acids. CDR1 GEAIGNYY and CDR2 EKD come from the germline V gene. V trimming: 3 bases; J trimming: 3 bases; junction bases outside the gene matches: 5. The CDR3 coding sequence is TGTGCCTGTGACCGGGGGATATGCGCCGATAAACTCATCTTT. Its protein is CACDRGICADKLIF.